A selection of T cell receptor beta chains follows, all from one sample in a study of blood T cell repertoires in COVID-19. Clones were read by immunoSEQ multiplex PCR, and TCRdb kept only the in-frame ones, dropping some. The sample contains about 160,000 clones, about 85% of which appear only once. The specimen sequenced was PBMCs or T cells enriched from blood (not recorded which). All receptors derive from a woman between 45 and 65 years old who had recovered from COVID-19. CDR3s include the opening cysteine and the closing phenylalanine or tryptophan. The order of the fields is V gene, clone size, D gene, J gene, CDR3 DNA, CDR3 protein. D genes are given only for firm matches. The listing skips clone size in some rows; elsewhere it reads once, few, many or a size class.

TRBV7-8	-	TRBD1	TRBJ2-1	TGTGCCAGCAGCTTAGGGACAGGCGAGGCTAATGAGCAGTTCTTC	CASSLGTGEANEQFF
TRBV6-5	-	TRBD2	TRBJ2-3	TGTGCCAGCAAACCTAGCGGGGGAGATACGCAGTATTTT	CASKPSGGDTQYF
TRBV11-2	-	-	TRBJ2-7	TGTGCCAGCAGCCAAGGAGATATCGGGGGCTACGAGCAGTACTTC	CASSQGDIGGYEQYF
TRBV5-1	-	TRBD1	TRBJ2-7	TGCGCCAGCAGCTTGGCAGGGGGTCGGGAGCAGTACTTC	CASSLAGGREQYF
TRBV5-1	-	-	TRBJ1-6	TGCGCCAGCAGCCTGGGGCCTTACTATAATTCACCCCTCCACTTT	CASSLGPYYNSPLHF
TRBV5-1	-	TRBD1	TRBJ2-6	TGCGCCAGCCGACAGGGCTCTGGGGCCAACGTCCTGACTTTC	CASRQGSGANVLTF
TRBV6-1	-	TRBD2	TRBJ2-7	TGTGCCAGCAGTGCGGGACTAGCGGGAGTCACAGGATCCTACGAGCAGTACTTC	CASSAGLAGVTGSYEQYF
TRBV12-3/TRBV12-4	-	-	TRBJ2-7	TGTGCCAGCAGTCGTGGCGGGTACGAGCAGTACTTC	CASSRGGYEQYF
TRBV2	once	-	TRBJ2-1	TGTGCCAGCAGTTACAGGGTACAGGAGCAGTTCTTC	CASSYRVQEQFF
TRBV7-3	-	-	TRBJ2-2	TGTGCCAGCAGTCCGGGGAACACCGGGGAGCTGTTTTTT	CASSPGNTGELFF
TRBV24-1	-	-	TRBJ1-1	TGTGCCACCAGTGACCCTCTTGACAGTAGGAACACTGAAGCTTTCTTT	CATSDPLDSRNTEAFF
TRBV5-1	-	-	TRBJ1-4	TGCGCCAGCAGCTTGGCGGGAGACAATGAAAAACTGTTTTTT	CASSLAGDNEKLFF
TRBV21-1	few	-	TRBJ2-7	TGTGCCAGCAGCAAATCCCGGCGGGGGACTCTACATTCCTACGAGCAGTACTTC	CASSKSRRGTLHSYEQYF
TRBV7-4	few	TRBD1	TRBJ2-5	TGTGCCAGCAGCTTAGAGGACAGGGTAATGGAGACCCAGTACTTC	CASSLEDRVMETQYF
TRBV7-9	-	-	TRBJ1-1	TGTGCCAGCAGCTTGGCAGGGGCCGGGAACACTGAAGCTTTCTTT	CASSLAGAGNTEAFF
TRBV2	-	TRBD2	TRBJ2-3	TGTGCCAGCCGGGGACTAGCGGGGAGGGCCGATACGCAGTATTTT	CASRGLAGRADTQYF
TRBV4-3	-	TRBD1	TRBJ1-1	TGCGCCAGCAGCCAAGCCTCAGGGGGGAACACTGAAGCTTTCTTT	CASSQASGGNTEAFF
TRBV5-4	-	TRBD1	TRBJ2-1	TGTGCCAGCAGCCCCCGACAGGGGGTAGGCAATGAGCAGTTCTTC	CASSPRQGVGNEQFF
TRBV7-2	-	-	TRBJ2-1	TGTGCCAGCAGCTTCGACTACAGAGCCGAGCAGTTCTTC	CASSFDYRAEQFF
TRBV29-1	-	TRBD2	TRBJ2-1	TGCAGCGTTGATCCTTGGACTAGCGGCAAATCCTACAATGAGCAGTTCTTC	CSVDPWTSGKSYNEQFF
TRBV18	-	-	TRBJ2-7	TGTGCCAGCTCACCCCCGACCAGGGTCAACGAGCAGTACTTC	CASSPPTRVNEQYF
TRBV7-9	-	TRBD1	TRBJ1-1	TGTGCCAGCAGCAAGGGACAGACTTATGAAGCTTTCTTT	CASSKGQTYEAFF
TRBV3-1/TRBV3-2	few	-	TRBJ2-6	TGTGCCAGCAGCCAAGACAACAGGGTAGGGCCTGGGGCCAACGTCCTGACTTTC	CASSQDNRVGPGANVLTF
TRBV6-5	few	-	TRBJ1-4	TGTGCCAGTACAGGGTTTCGGGGTAATGAAAAACTGTTTTTT	CASTGFRGNEKLFF
TRBV7-2	-	-	TRBJ2-1	TGTGCCAGCAGCTTAGCCATGAGTCATGAGCAGTTCTTC	CASSLAMSHEQFF
TRBV7-8	few	TRBD1	TRBJ1-1	TGTGCCAGCAGCCCCGGGACAGTGAACACTGAAGCTTTCTTT	CASSPGTVNTEAFF
TRBV19	-	TRBD2	TRBJ2-3	TGTGCCAGTAGTATCCGAGCGGGGGGGGCCGATACGCAGTATTTT	CASSIRAGGADTQYF
TRBV28	-	-	TRBJ2-7	TGTGCCAGCATGGCGGTCTCCTACGAGCAGTACTTC	CASMAVSYEQYF
TRBV28	-	-	TRBJ1-6	TGTGCCAGCAGTTTCCAGAAGGGGCTTTATAATTCACCCCTCCACTTT	CASSFQKGLYNSPLHF